This T cell receptor (beta chain) was profiled in a study of T cells in Graves' hyperthyroidism and ophthalmopathy. The sample holds many counts of this clonotype. The germline V gene encodes CDR1 MGHRA and CDR2 YSYEKL. The CDR3 covers 16 residues. Unmatched junction bases numbered 10, after V lost 4 bases and J lost 3 bases. TCR beta CDR3 regions were amplified from RNA transcripts. First-round RT-PCR targeting the TCR CDR3 was performed with the HTBI primer set. TCRdb reanalysed the multiplex PCR reads using MiXCR and keeps one entry per CDR3 protein. The sample holds fewer than 30,000 distinct CDR3 sequences, 45% to 55% seen once. The patients, who ranged from 18 to 65 in age, presented with newly diagnosed hyperthyroidism lasting under 2 months.

The chain uses TRBV4-1 and TRBJ1-2; 8 positions agree with TRBD1. Sequenced: blood. This receptor was obtained from a woman aged 40 to 50 with Graves' hyperthyroidism that later progressed to Graves' ophthalmopathy. This CDR3 is CASSPGTGRVYYGYTF. The CDR3 bases are TGCGCCAGCAGCCCGGGGACAGGAAGGGTATACTATGGCTACACCTTC.